This T cell receptor beta chain was sequenced during a study of T-cell reconstitution after alpha-beta-depleted transplantation in children. Findings of the study overall: At day 60, the high TCRbeta diversity found in some patients originated from recipient T cells and thymic progenitors that had survived. Reported findings indicate that, about two months after transplant, alpha-beta T cells came from several hundred expanded clones, which were derived from non-depleted graft cells. From newly produced T cells came most of the T-cell counts and diversity one year after transplant.

The CDR3 is 13 amino acids. Germline CDR1 reads LGHDT; CDR2 reads YNNKEL (reference sequence). The trim removed 4 bases at V and 6 bases at J, leaving 6 bases unmatched. Remarks on this clonotype: Its antigen remains unknown.

A TCRbeta library incorporating unique molecular identifiers was prepared. One entry per CDR3 protein, called by TCRdb with MiXCR from the PCR reads. In the table there are a few hundred thousand distinct CDR3 sequences, about an eighth of which are singletons. The chain employs TRBV3-1 and TRBJ2-7; 7 nucleotides match TRBD1. This clonotype originated in a male patient younger than 18 who had a stem cell transplant for acute myeloid leukemia, so the T cells may come from the graft donor. The sample in question was PBMCs, mostly from graft donor cells, obtained 360 days after TCRalphabeta/CD19-depleted stem cell transplant. CDR3 nucleotides: TGTGCCAGCAGCCTCGGGACAGTGGGCGAGCAGTACTTC. The encoded protein is CASSLGTVGEQYF.